A selection of T cell receptor beta chains follows, all from one sample in a study of shared T cell receptors in the human thymus. Sequencing used immunoSEQ multiplex PCR; TCRdb keeps in-frame clones, though not all of them. Of 450,000 to 650,000 clones in the sample, 70% to 80% are singletons; the top ten hold roughly 0.013%. The data were also submitted as part of a second study, on human thymus T cells.

The sequenced sample was thymocytes. These receptors were taken from a boy younger than two with a congenital heart defect. The CDR3 runs from the conserved cysteine through the conserved F or W. The D gene is left open where the match is weak. Clone size is not always given. Where it is, it says once, few, many or a class for expanded clones.

V gene: TRBV5-6; clone size: few; D gene: TRBD2; J gene: TRBJ2-5; CDR3 DNA: TGTGCCAGCAGCTTGTGCGGGAGGGGTAGGGAGACCCAGTACTTC; CDR3 protein: CASSLCGRGRETQYF
V gene: TRBV27; clone size: .; D gene: .; J gene: TRBJ2-3; CDR3 DNA: TGTGCCAGCAGTTTTGCGGGGGCCGCAGATACGCAGTATTTT; CDR3 protein: CASSFAGAADTQYF
V gene: TRBV7-9; clone size: .; D gene: .; J gene: TRBJ2-7; CDR3 DNA: TGTGCCAGCAGCCCCACGGCGCGATCCCTAGACTACGAGCAGTACTTC; CDR3 protein: CASSPTARSLDYEQYF
V gene: TRBV5-8; clone size: .; D gene: TRBD1; J gene: TRBJ2-2; CDR3 DNA: TGTGCCAGCAGCCGGGACAGGGGCGGCACCGGGGAGCTGTTTTTT; CDR3 protein: CASSRDRGGTGELFF
V gene: TRBV14; clone size: .; D gene: TRBD1; J gene: TRBJ2-3; CDR3 DNA: TGTGCCAGCAGCCAAGAGGACAGGGAGAGGCATACGCAGTATTTT; CDR3 protein: CASSQEDRERHTQYF
V gene: TRBV12-5; clone size: .; D gene: TRBD1; J gene: TRBJ2-5; CDR3 DNA: TGTGCTAGTGGTTTGGTCAGGGGGCGAGAGACCCAGTACTTC; CDR3 protein: CASGLVRGRETQYF
V gene: TRBV29-1; clone size: .; D gene: TRBD1; J gene: TRBJ2-4; CDR3 DNA: TGCAGCGTTGAAGGGAACAGGGGCAAAAACATTCAGTACTTC; CDR3 protein: CSVEGNRGKNIQYF
V gene: TRBV21-1; clone size: .; D gene: .; J gene: TRBJ2-5; CDR3 DNA: TGTGCCAGCAGCAAAGGGGGGGACAGGGGGGAGACCCAGTACTTC; CDR3 protein: CASSKGGDRGETQYF
V gene: TRBV7-2; clone size: once; D gene: .; J gene: TRBJ2-7; CDR3 DNA: TGTGCCAGCAGCTTAGAGGGGGGGATTACCTACGAGCAGTACTTC; CDR3 protein: CASSLEGGITYEQYF
V gene: TRBV5-4; clone size: .; D gene: .; J gene: TRBJ1-1; CDR3 DNA: TGTGCCAGCAGCTTGGGGTATTGGGGCGGCACTGAAGCTTTCTTT; CDR3 protein: CASSLGYWGGTEAFF
V gene: TRBV4-2; clone size: .; D gene: .; J gene: TRBJ2-1; CDR3 DNA: TGTGCCAGCAGCCAAGGGATGGACTCCTCCTACAATGAGCAGTTCTTC; CDR3 protein: CASSQGMDSSYNEQFF
V gene: TRBV30; clone size: .; D gene: TRBD1; J gene: TRBJ2-7; CDR3 DNA: TGTGCCTGGAGTGAACCGGGCAGGGGGTACGAGCAGTACTTC; CDR3 protein: CAWSEPGRGYEQYF
V gene: TRBV5-1; clone size: .; D gene: .; J gene: TRBJ2-7; CDR3 DNA: TGCGCCAGCAGCTTGGTGCGGGATGGCTCCTACGAGCAGTACTTC; CDR3 protein: CASSLVRDGSYEQYF
V gene: TRBV10-3; clone size: once; D gene: TRBD1; J gene: TRBJ1-2; CDR3 DNA: TGTGCCAGTGGACAGGAGACCCTAAATGGCTACACCTTC; CDR3 protein: CASGQETLNGYTF
V gene: TRBV2; clone size: .; D gene: TRBD1; J gene: TRBJ2-7; CDR3 DNA: TGTGCCAGCAGGTCCCTTGGGGGACAGGGGGAATACGAGCAGTACTTC; CDR3 protein: CASRSLGGQGEYEQYF
V gene: TRBV25-1; clone size: .; D gene: TRBD1; J gene: TRBJ1-5; CDR3 DNA: TGTGCCAGCCAGGGACAGGGAAATCAGCCCCAGCATTTT; CDR3 protein: CASQGQGNQPQHF
V gene: TRBV5-1; clone size: .; D gene: TRBD2; J gene: TRBJ2-7; CDR3 DNA: TGCGCCAGCAGCCCGGGGACTAGCGGGAGCCCGGGTCACGAGCAGTACTTC; CDR3 protein: CASSPGTSGSPGHEQYF
V gene: TRBV5-1; clone size: once; D gene: TRBD2; J gene: TRBJ2-5; CDR3 DNA: TGCGCCAGCAGCTTGGCAGCGGGAGGGCCCACAGAGACCCAGTACTTC; CDR3 protein: CASSLAAGGPTETQYF
V gene: TRBV11-3; clone size: .; D gene: TRBD2; J gene: TRBJ2-1; CDR3 DNA: TGTGCCAGCAGCTTAGATTCCCCCGGGACTAGCCGGGCCTACAATGAGCAGTTCTTC; CDR3 protein: CASSLDSPGTSRAYNEQFF
V gene: TRBV19; clone size: few; D gene: .; J gene: TRBJ2-3; CDR3 DNA: TGTGCCAGTAGTAAGGCCTCAGAGAAACGGGCAGATACGCAGTATTTT; CDR3 protein: CASSKASEKRADTQYF
V gene: TRBV11-2; clone size: .; D gene: TRBD1; J gene: TRBJ2-7; CDR3 DNA: TGTGCCAGCAGCAGGGACAGGGACTACGAGCAGTACTTC; CDR3 protein: CASSRDRDYEQYF
V gene: TRBV21-1; clone size: .; D gene: .; J gene: TRBJ1-5; CDR3 DNA: TGTGCCAGCACCCTGGGGAGGGGCAATCAGCCCCAGCATTTT; CDR3 protein: CASTLGRGNQPQHF
V gene: TRBV6-5; clone size: .; D gene: TRBD1; J gene: TRBJ2-7; CDR3 DNA: TGTGCCAGCAGCCCCAGGGGGACCTCCTCCTACGAGCAGTACTTC; CDR3 protein: CASSPRGTSSYEQYF
V gene: TRBV29-1; clone size: .; D gene: TRBD1; J gene: TRBJ2-3; CDR3 DNA: TGCAGCGTGCCCCCTGCCCTGACAGGGACCACAGATACGCAGTATTTT; CDR3 protein: CSVPPALTGTTDTQYF
V gene: TRBV9; clone size: .; D gene: .; J gene: TRBJ2-7; CDR3 DNA: TGTGCCAGCAGCCCCCGGACAGATCCCTACGAGCAGTACTTC; CDR3 protein: CASSPRTDPYEQYF
V gene: TRBV4-1; clone size: .; D gene: TRBD2; J gene: TRBJ2-7; CDR3 DNA: TGCGCCAGCAGCCAAGATAAGCGGGATAGGTACGAGCAGTACTTC; CDR3 protein: CASSQDKRDRYEQYF
V gene: TRBV28; clone size: .; D gene: .; J gene: TRBJ2-7; CDR3 DNA: TGTGCCAGCAGTTTATGCCCCTTGGCAGGGATGTCTATCGGCGAGCAGTACTTC; CDR3 protein: CASSLCPLAGMSIGEQYF
V gene: TRBV11-2; clone size: .; D gene: TRBD1; J gene: TRBJ2-1; CDR3 DNA: TGTGCCAGCAGCCCCGGACAGGGCAATGAGCAGTTCTTC; CDR3 protein: CASSPGQGNEQFF
V gene: TRBV6-4; clone size: .; D gene: TRBD1; J gene: TRBJ1-1; CDR3 DNA: TGTGCCAGCAGTGACTCTGGGACAGGGGGCACTGAAGCTTTCTTT; CDR3 protein: CASSDSGTGGTEAFF
V gene: TRBV5-4; clone size: .; D gene: .; J gene: TRBJ2-1; CDR3 DNA: TGTGCCAGCAGCCGGGACTCCAACAATGAGCAGTTCTTC; CDR3 protein: CASSRDSNNEQFF
V gene: TRBV7-2; clone size: once; D gene: TRBD2; J gene: TRBJ2-7; CDR3 DNA: TGTGCCAGCAGTCCCGACGGACTAGCGCGGCTCGAGCAGTACTTC; CDR3 protein: CASSPDGLARLEQYF
V gene: TRBV4-3; clone size: .; D gene: TRBD2; J gene: TRBJ2-5; CDR3 DNA: TGCGCCAGCAGCCAAGATCCCATCCTTGGACTAGCGGGAGCGGGAGAGACCCAGTACTTC; CDR3 protein: CASSQDPILGLAGAGETQYF